This entry describes one T cell receptor (beta chain). When the RNA was reverse transcribed, random hexamers were used with an input of about 0.5 to 1 ug. The method of amplification for TCR beta CDR3 was immunoSEQ multiplex PCR, covering 54 Vbeta and 13 Jbeta. TCRdb recomputed calls from the immunoSEQ multiplex PCR reads with MiXCR, one row per CDR3 protein. The sample carries 110,000 to 150,000 distinct CDR3 sequences, 94% recorded once. TCR beta was sequenced from blood CD8+ and CD4+ T cells. The controls, all healthy donors, were matched for age and sex. It was negative isolation that provided the CD8+ and CD4+ T cells, whereas TEMRA cells were enriched by FACS. This specimen belongs to a study of CD8 T cells in Susac syndrome. CDR3 size: 12 residues. With 4 bases removed from V and 8 bases from J, the gap between germline ends came to 9 bases. CDR1 and CDR2 (germline): LGHDT, YNNKEL (reference sequence).

The source of this sequence is a human donor in good health. V usage is TRBV3-1 and J usage is TRBJ2-4; D might be TRBD1 (5 bases). Source material: CD8+ T cells from PBMCs. The CDR3 protein is CASSPDSDIQYF. In nucleotides, the CDR3 is TGTGCCAGCAGCCCTGACAGTGACATTCAGTACTTC.